Below, 31 T cell receptor beta chains from the same sample are listed, as sequenced in a study of CD8 T cells in ankylosing spondylitis. TCRdb reprocessed the 5' RACE reads via MiXCR and lists one record per CDR3 protein. Of about 39,000 distinct CDR3 sequences in the sample, 10% are singletons; the top ten hold approximately 16%. What was sequenced was blood, either unsorted or a sorted T cell fraction (not recorded which). The source is a male donor with ankylosing spondylitis or in good health (not recorded which).

V and J are TRBV12-3 or TRBV12-4 and TRBJ2-2; tentatively, D is TRBD2 (6 bases). V was trimmed by 11 bases and J by 4 bases, leaving 29 bases between them. The CDR3 spans 18 residues. CDR3 region: CAFSSMEGFSDGTGELFF. In DNA, the CDR3 is TGTGCCTTCAGTTCCATGGAGGGGTTTAGTGATGGCACCGGGGAGCTGTTTTTT.

This clonotype was observed many times. The rearrangement links TRBV5-1 to TRBJ1-4, with TRBD1 matching over 9 bases. This CDR3 is 16 amino acids long. From germline, CDR1 is SGHRS and CDR2 YFSETQ. Trimming at V came to 2 bases and at J to 8 bases, leaving 10 bases not matched to a gene. DNA for the CDR3: TGCGCCAGCAGCTTAAATACAGGGGGCTCTCGAGAAAAACTGTTTTTT. This encodes CASSLNTGGSREKLFF.

This clonotype was counted ten times or more. This chain links TRBV27 with TRBJ2-2, with D possibly TRBD1 on 6 matching bases. This CDR3 contains 14 residues. The germline CDR1 and CDR2 sequences are MNHEY and SMNVEV (reference sequence). Trimming left V 5 bases short and J 7 bases short, with 14 bases between. CDR3 DNA sequence: TGTGCCAGCAGTCCCGGGACACTGTACGGGGAGCTGTTTTTT. This encodes CASSPGTLYGELFF.

This clonotype was seen at least ten times. The chain has TRBV28 and TRBJ1-4; D ambiguous. CDR1 is MDHEN and CDR2 is SYDVKM in the germline V gene. This CDR3 is 13 amino acids long. Trimming stripped 3 bases from V and 7 bases from J, with 9 bases between. CDR3 protein: CASSFGIGEKLFF. The CDR3 DNA reads TGTGCCAGCAGTTTCGGGATAGGTGAAAAACTGTTTTTT.

V usage is TRBV7-9 and J usage is TRBJ2-1; a weak D match, TRBD2 (6 bases). Per the germline V gene, CDR1 is SEHNR and CDR2 is FQNEAQ (reference sequence). Trimming took off 5 bases at V and 6 bases at J, with 17 bases between the two ends. This CDR3 region has 15 residues. CDR3 protein: CASSPKGSGSNEQFF. CDR3 nucleotide sequence: TGTGCCAGCAGCCCGAAAGGGTCCGGGAGCAATGAGCAGTTCTTC. Filled out from reference TRBV7-9 and TRBJ2-1, the complete variable domain reads DTGVSQNPRHKITKRGQNVTFRCDPISEHNRLYWYRQTLGQGPEFLTYFQNEAQLEKSRLLSDRFSAERPKGSFSTLEIQRTEQGDSAMYLCASSPKGSGSNEQFFGPGTRLTVL.

This clonotype has a count of ten or more. The rearrangement uses TRBV4-2 and TRBJ2-7, with 10 bases matching TRBD2. Trimming at V came to 0 bases and at J to 1 base, leaving 3 bases not matched to a gene. The CDR3 totals 16 residues. Germline CDR1 is LGHNA and CDR2 is YNFKEQ. The CDR3 is CASSQDPSGSSYEQYF. CDR3 nucleotides: TGTGCCAGCAGCCAAGATCCTAGCGGGAGTTCCTACGAGCAGTACTTC.

The table lists this clonotype with many counts. The chain joins TRBV29-1 to TRBJ1-2; D possibly corresponds to TRBD1 (5 bases). V was trimmed by 1 base and J by 5 bases, leaving 14 bases between them. The CDR3 runs to 14 residues. CDR1 is SQVTM and CDR2 is ANQGSEA in the germline V gene. The CDR3 spells CSVEGRDHFYGYTF. DNA of the CDR3: TGCAGCGTTGAAGGCAGGGACCATTTTTATGGCTACACCTTC.

This clonotype was recorded at least ten times. V usage is TRBV6-5 and J usage is TRBJ2-2; no reliable D call. The CDR3 is 14 amino acids. Looked up from germline, CDR1 is MNHEY and CDR2 is SVGAGI. Trimming left V 4 bases short and J 6 bases short, with 12 bases between. The CDR3 loop reads CASSWVSGSGELFF. In DNA form, the CDR3 reads TGTGCCAGCAGTTGGGTCTCTGGGTCCGGGGAGCTGTTTTTT.

In its sample, this clonotype was seen many times. The chain employs TRBV12-3 or TRBV12-4 and TRBJ1-5; no clear D gene. CDR3 size: 14 residues. V lost 6 bases, J lost 4 bases, and 13 bases lay in between. CDR3 in DNA: TGTGCCAGCAGCCTCGTTTCTGGTAATCAGCCCCAGCATTTT. Amino acids: CASSLVSGNQPQHF.

This clonotype has ten or more counts. This sequence joins TRBV5-1 and TRBJ2-7; no firm D call. Trimming took off 4 bases at V and 5 bases at J, with 16 bases between the two ends. CDR3 length: 14 residues. The V gene's germline CDR1 is SGHRS and CDR2 YFSETQ. CDR3 residues: CASSPGSPLNEQYF. CDR3 DNA: TGCGCCAGCAGCCCGGGCTCGCCTTTAAACGAGCAGTACTTC.

This clonotype has a count of ten or more. This rearrangement joins TRBV15 to TRBJ2-1; D perhaps matches TRBD2 (5 bases). The CDR3 runs to 14 residues. CDR1 is LNHNV, CDR2 YYDKDF, per germline (reference sequence). V was cut by 0 bases and J by 5 bases, with 8 bases left in between. The CDR3 DNA follows: TGTGCCACCAGCAGAGAAGGACTTCACAATGAGCAGTTCTTC. The encoded protein is CATSREGLHNEQFF.

This clonotype was observed many times. The V gene is TRBV11-2, the J gene TRBJ2-3, with D perhaps TRBD2 (6 bases). Germline V gene lookup returns CDR1 SGHAT and CDR2 FQNNGV. Trimming cost V 3 bases and J 3 bases, with 16 bases left between them. This CDR3 is built from 16 residues. The CDR3 reads CASSFGRAGVTDTQYF. The DNA of the CDR3 is TGTGCCAGCAGCTTCGGGAGAGCGGGCGTAACAGATACGCAGTATTTT.

Note on this clonotype: Relative to the germline gene, one junction end is altered; a read error may explain this. The rearrangement joins TRBV9 to TRBJ1-1; tentatively, D is TRBD1 (5 bases). CDR3 size: 14 residues. Germline V CDR1 and CDR2: SGDLS, YYNGEE. CDR3 amino acids: CASSAPGMNTEALF. The CDR3 DNA is TGTGCCAGCAGCGCCCCAGGGATGAACACTGAAGCTTTATTT.

About this clonotype: One junction end disagrees with the germline gene, perhaps due to a read error. This chain joins TRBV27 and TRBJ2-2, with D perhaps matching TRBD2 (6 bases). Germline-derived CDR1 and CDR2 are MNHEY and SMNVEV (reference sequence). The CDR3 is 14 residues long. The CDR3 DNA follows: TGTGCCAGCAGTTCAAAACTAGCCACCGTGGAGCTGTTTTTT. Translated: CASSSKLATVELFF.

This clonotype was counted ten times or more. This chain joins TRBV12-3 or TRBV12-4 and TRBJ2-5; D might be TRBD1 or TRBD2, each matching 7 bases. This CDR3 spans 17 amino acids. Trimming pared 7 bases from V and 5 bases from J, leaving 26 bases between. The CDR3: CASKRDSPSPGEETQYF. The CDR3 nucleotides are TGTGCCAGCAAGCGGGACAGCCCTTCTCCAGGAGAGGAGACCCAGTACTTC.

This clonotype has a count of ten or more. The V gene is TRBV5-1, the J gene TRBJ2-7, with 11 bases that match TRBD2. J was trimmed by 7 bases and V by 0 bases; bases with no gene match: 9. The CDR3 spans 16 residues. CDR1 and CDR2 from the germline V gene are SGHRS and YFSETQ. As DNA, the CDR3 is TGCGCCAGCAGCTTGGGGGGACTAGCGGTTGCGGGGGAGCAGTACTTC. Its protein product is CASSLGGLAVAGEQYF.

This clonotype was detected ten times or more. The chain is built from TRBV7-8 and TRBJ2-1; unclear D gene. Germline V gene lookup returns CDR1 SGHVS and CDR2 FQNEAQ. V shed 5 bases and J shed 1 base, with 9 bases lying between them. The CDR3 is 14 amino acids. The CDR3 is CASSLTGSYNEQFF. The CDR3 DNA is TGTGCCAGCAGCCTGACGGGTTCCTACAATGAGCAGTTCTTC.

This clonotype has at least ten counts. J is TRBJ2-5 and V is TRBV3-1, with TRBD1 identical over 10 bases. The CDR3 extends over 15 amino acids. Germline trimming cut 2 bases from V and 5 bases from J; bases unmatched to any gene: 5. The V gene's germline CDR1 is LGHDT and CDR2 YNNKEL (reference sequence). CDR3 region: CASSQPGQGFETQYF. CDR3 sequence (DNA): TGTGCCAGCAGCCAACCGGGACAGGGGTTCGAGACCCAGTACTTC.

This clonotype was counted ten times or more. DNA for the CDR3: TGTGCCAGCAGTCAACAGGGAGCAGGAGAGACCCAGTACTTC. As protein: CASSQQGAGETQYF. The chain has TRBV7-3 and TRBJ2-5; possibly TRBD1 for D (6 bases). V was trimmed by 6 bases and J by 4 bases, leaving 15 bases between them. Germline CDR1 and CDR2: SGHTA and FQGTGA. The CDR3 covers 14 residues.

This clonotype has ten or more counts. This sequence joins TRBV6-2 or TRBV6-3 and TRBJ2-2; 9 bases agree with TRBD2. The CDR3 has 16 residues. Germline-derived CDR1 and CDR2 are MNHEY and SVGEGT. V shed 1 base and J 4 bases; nucleotides not matched to a gene: 4. DNA for the CDR3: TGTGCCAGCAGTTACTTTGGGACTAGCAGCACCGGGGAGCTGTTTTTT. This encodes CASSYFGTSSTGELFF.

This clonotype was detected many times. The CDR3 coding sequence is TGCGCCAGCAGCTATGGACAGGGAGACTCCTATGGCTACACCTTC. It specifies CASSYGQGDSYGYTF. The chain uses TRBV5-1 and TRBJ1-2; 8 nucleotides agree with TRBD1. The CDR3 consists of 15 residues. CDR1 and CDR2 (germline): SGHRS, YFSETQ. V shed 3 bases, J shed 4 bases, and the junction held 8 bases outside the gene matches.

This clonotype showed up many times. The chain carries TRBV9 and TRBJ2-5; 8 nucleotides match TRBD2. The junction had 2 bases not matched to a gene; V was cut back by 0 bases and J by 1 base. The germline CDR1 and CDR2 sequences are SGDLS and YYNGEE. The CDR3 contains 15 residues. CDR3 region: CASSVGTSSQETQYF. The CDR3 DNA is TGTGCCAGCAGCGTAGGGACTAGCAGCCAAGAGACCCAGTACTTC. Full variable domain (remainder filled in from reference TRBV9 and TRBJ2-5): DSGVTQTPKHLITATGQRVTLRCSPRSGDLSVYWYQQSLDQGLQFLIQYYNGEERAKGNILERFSAQQFPDLHSELNLSSLELGDSALYFCASSVGTSSQETQYFGPGTRLLVL.

V gene TRBV5-1 combines with J gene TRBJ2-5; TRBD1 agrees at 9 bases. Germline-derived CDR1 and CDR2 are SGHRS and YFSETQ. The CDR3 loop spans 16 amino acids. V lost 4 bases to trimming and J lost 5 bases; unmatched junction nucleotides: 12. This CDR3 reads CASSPLTGGGTETQYF. The CDR3 DNA sequence: TGCGCCAGCAGCCCTCTGACAGGGGGTGGTACGGAGACCCAGTACTTC.

This clonotype was seen repeatedly, ten times or more. The genes are TRBV12-3 or TRBV12-4 and TRBJ1-5, with D perhaps TRBD1 (6 bases). CDR3 length equals 14 residues. Trimming took off 4 bases at V and 2 bases at J, with 9 bases between the two ends. DNA of the CDR3: TGTGCCAGCAGTTCCAGACAGGGCAATCAGCCCCAGCATTTT. This encodes CASSSRQGNQPQHF.

The gene calls are TRBV18 and TRBJ2-1, with 13 bases lining up with TRBD2. V lost 3 bases, J lost 8 bases, and 7 bases stayed unmatched. The CDR3 sequence is 16 residues long. CDR1 is KGHSH, CDR2 LQKENI, per germline. CDR3 loop: CASSPRTSGSFDEQFF. The CDR3 DNA follows: TGTGCCAGCTCACCCCGGACTAGCGGGAGTTTCGATGAGCAGTTCTTC.

This clonotype was recorded at least ten times. V usage is TRBV5-5 and J usage is TRBJ1-1, with 9 bases matching TRBD1. CDR1 and CDR2 (germline): SGHKS, YYEKEE (reference sequence). V lost 2 bases to trimming and J lost 10 bases; unmatched junction nucleotides: 3. The CDR3 length is 12 residues. In DNA form, the CDR3 reads TGTGCCAGCAGCTTTCGACAGGGGGGAGCTTTCTTT. Its translation is CASSFRQGGAFF.

The rearrangement uses TRBV18 and TRBJ2-7; 11 bases line up with TRBD1. Germline V CDR1 and CDR2: KGHSH, LQKENI. Trimming cost V 6 bases and J 2 bases; bases outside gene matches: 6. CDR3 length equals 15 residues. CDR3 sequence (DNA): TGTGCCAGCTCGCTGGGACAGGGGGGGCCCTACGAGCAGTACTTC. Its translation: CASSLGQGGPYEQYF. Supplemented by reference TRBV18 and TRBJ2-7, the full variable domain reads NAGVMQNPRHLVRRRGQEARLRCSPMKGHSHVYWYRQLPEEGLKFMVYLQKENIIDESGMPKERFSAEFPKEGPSILRIQQVVRGDSAAYFCASSLGQGGPYEQYFGPGTRLTVT.

This clonotype showed up many times. This chain connects TRBV20-1 to TRBJ2-7; D call uncertain. Germline lookup yields CDR1 DFQATT and CDR2 SNEGSKA (reference sequence). Trimming pared 6 bases from V and 5 bases from J, leaving 11 bases between. CDR3 size: 11 residues. The CDR3 protein is CSAGVSHEQYF. For the CDR3, the DNA is TGCAGTGCGGGCGTTTCCCACGAGCAGTACTTC.

This clonotype was seen at least ten times. This chain joins TRBV12-3 or TRBV12-4 and TRBJ1-5, with D perhaps matching TRBD1 (6 bases). The V end was cut by 2 bases, the J end by 7 bases, with 12 bases between. The CDR3 consists of 14 residues. This CDR3 reads CASSLKQGEQPQHF. The CDR3 DNA reads TGTGCCAGCAGTTTAAAACAGGGAGAACAGCCCCAGCATTTT.

This clonotype was counted ten times or more. Written as DNA, the CDR3 is TGCGCCAGCAGCTTGGGGTCGACGGCGATCACAGATACGCAGTATTTT. This encodes CASSLGSTAITDTQYF. V and J are TRBV5-1 and TRBJ2-3; D remains ambiguous. Trimming shortened V by 0 bases and J by 2 bases, and 13 bases separated the two germline ends. CDR1 and CDR2 from the germline V gene are SGHRS and YFSETQ. The length of the CDR3 is 16 residues.

This clonotype was recorded many times. V is TRBV9 and J is TRBJ2-6; 7 bases line up with TRBD1. Germline V gives CDR1 SGDLS, CDR2 YYNGEE. J lost 2 bases, V lost 4 bases, and 9 bases had no gene match. This CDR3 comprises 17 residues. The CDR3 bases are TGTGCCAGCAGCAGGGAGACAGGGTGGACTGGGGCCAACGTCCTGACTTTC. Protein sequence: CASSRETGWTGANVLTF.